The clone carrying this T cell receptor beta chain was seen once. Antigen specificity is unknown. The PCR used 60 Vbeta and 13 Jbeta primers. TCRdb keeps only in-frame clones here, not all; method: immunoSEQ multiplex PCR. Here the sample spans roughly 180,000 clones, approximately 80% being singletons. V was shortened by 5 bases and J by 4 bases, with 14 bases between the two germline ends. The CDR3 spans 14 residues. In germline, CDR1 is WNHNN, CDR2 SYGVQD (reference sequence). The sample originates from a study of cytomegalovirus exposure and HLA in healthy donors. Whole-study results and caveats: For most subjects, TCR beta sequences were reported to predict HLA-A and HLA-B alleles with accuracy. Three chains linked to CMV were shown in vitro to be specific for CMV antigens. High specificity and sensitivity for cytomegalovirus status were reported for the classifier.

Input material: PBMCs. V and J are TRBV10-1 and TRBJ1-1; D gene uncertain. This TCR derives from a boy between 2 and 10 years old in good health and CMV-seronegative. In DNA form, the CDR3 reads TGCGCCAGCAGTAGCGGGGTGGGAAGCACTGAAGCTTTCTTT. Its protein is CASSSGVGSTEAFF.